What follows is one TCR beta chain and its context. Its antigen remains unknown. V was clipped by 3 bases and J by 4 bases; unmatched bases: 7. The CDR3 length is 16 residues. Germline CDR1 reads KGHSH; CDR2 reads LQKENI. The record originates from a study of T cells in Graves' hyperthyroidism and ophthalmopathy. Study information: Peripheral blood was collected at initial diagnosis, before any treatment.

Hyperthyroidism patients were newly diagnosed, had disease duration under 2 months, and were aged 18 to 65 years. Study outcomes and limitations: Most thyroid clonotypes expanded above 0.001 were also detected in blood.

The source material, RNA transcripts, was used to amplify TCR beta CDR3 regions. The primer set for the first-round RT-PCR of the TCR CDR3 was HTBI. TCRdb independently ran MiXCR on the multiplex PCR reads; one entry per CDR3 protein. There are hundreds of thousands of distinct CDR3 sequences in the sample; roughly an eighth occur only once, and roughly 8.3% lies in the top ten. The source material was blood. The sequence derives from a woman younger than 35 with Graves' hyperthyroidism. The chain combines TRBV18 with TRBJ2-1; 9 nucleotides match TRBD1. The CDR3 protein is CASSPPAGTGYNEQFF. CDR3 sequence (DNA): TGTGCCAGCTCACCCCCCGCCGGGACAGGGTACAATGAGCAGTTCTTC.